A single sample is the source of the 21 T cell receptor beta chains below, sequenced in a study of OX40 agonist ivuxolimab in advanced cancers. The protocol was immunoSEQ multiplex PCR, while the TCRdb copy is restricted to in-frame clones and leaves out a portion. The sample gives tens of thousands of clones, roughly 94% of which show up once; roughly 11% is in the top ten. The sequencing here drew on CD4+ or CD8+ T cells sorted from blood, taken in a trial of the OX40 agonist ivuxolimab. The receptor source for this set is an adult with an advanced solid tumor such as melanoma, head and neck, liver or kidney cancer.

The gene calls are TRBV7-9 and TRBJ1-2; TRBD1 might be the D (5 bases). This CDR3 spans 13 amino acids. Germline loops: CDR1 SEHNR, CDR2 FQNEAQ (reference sequence). V was pared by 6 bases and J by 6 bases, with 14 bases between. CDR3 protein: CASSLIRVNGYTF. Here the CDR3 DNA reads TGTGCCAGCAGTTTAATCAGGGTCAATGGCTACACCTTC.

The chain employs TRBV7-2 and TRBJ1-1; no clear D. The CDR3 consists of 12 residues. Per germline, CDR1 SGHTA and CDR2 FQGNSA. Trimming took 3 bases from V and 4 from J, leaving 6 bases between them. The CDR3 sequence is CASSFFRTEAFF. The CDR3 DNA sequence: TGTGCCAGCAGCTTTTTTCGCACTGAAGCTTTCTTT.

V and J are TRBV4-1 and TRBJ1-1; D may be TRBD1 (6 bases). This CDR3 has 16 residues. Germline V gene data show CDR1 as MGHRA and CDR2 as YSYEKL. V was pared by 4 bases and J by 5 bases, with 20 bases between. CDR3 sequence: CASSPVRGGASTEAFF. The CDR3 DNA follows: TGCGCCAGCAGCCCCGTCCGTGGGGGGGCAAGTACTGAAGCTTTCTTT.

The chain joins TRBV4-3 to TRBJ2-7, with D maybe TRBD1 (6 bases). Germline CDR1 and CDR2: LGHNA and YSLEER. V lost 0 bases and J lost 4, with 13 bases in between. CDR3 length: 15 residues. For the CDR3, the DNA is TGCGCCAGCAGCCAAGATCGAGGGGGTGGGTACGAGCAGTACTTC. Its translation: CASSQDRGGGYEQYF.

This chain uses TRBV7-2 with TRBJ2-7, with a weak D call TRBD1 (6 bases). This CDR3 contains 18 residues. Germline V gene data show CDR1 as SGHTA and CDR2 as FQGNSA. V shed 3 bases and J shed 2 bases, with 23 bases lying between them. This chain's CDR3 is CASSFGISRDTLPYEQYF. The CDR3 region has the DNA TGTGCCAGCAGCTTCGGGATTTCCCGGGACACACTTCCCTACGAGCAGTACTTC. Based on the CDR3 plus reference TRBV7-2 and TRBJ2-7, the full variable domain is GAGVSQSPSNKVTEKGKDVELRCDPISGHTALYWYRQSLGQGLEFLIYFQGNSAPDKSGLPSDRFSAERTGGSVSTLTIQRTQQEDSAVYLCASSFGISRDTLPYEQYFGPGTRLTVT.

The chain is built from TRBV4-2 and TRBJ2-7; D is perhaps TRBD2 (5 bases). CDR1 and CDR2 from the germline V gene are LGHNA and YNFKEQ. Trimming stripped 0 bases from V and 4 bases from J, with 10 bases between. The CDR3 is 14 residues long. The CDR3 region is CASSQDWEYYEQYF. CDR3 bases: TGTGCCAGCAGCCAAGATTGGGAGTATTACGAGCAGTACTTC.

The V call is TRBV6-4, the J call TRBJ1-1; the D is unclear. Trimming left V 2 bases short and J 5 bases short, with 6 bases between. This CDR3 has 12 residues. Per germline, CDR1 MRHNA and CDR2 SNTAGT. The CDR3 DNA reads TGTGCCAGCAGTGACGGCGGGACTGAAGCTTTCTTT. Its protein product is CASSDGGTEAFF.

This chain connects TRBV29-1 to TRBJ2-3; 7 nucleotides agree with TRBD2. V lost 0 bases and J lost 2; bases outside the gene matches: 5. Germline V CDR1 and CDR2: SQVTM, ANQGSEA. This CDR3 comprises 15 residues. The CDR3 nucleotides are TGCAGCGTTGAAGATCGGGGGGACCACACAGATACGCAGTATTTT. Translating it yields CSVEDRGDHTDTQYF.

The chain has TRBV5-6 and TRBJ2-3, with D possibly matching TRBD2 (5 bases). The CDR3 contains 15 residues. The germline V gene encodes CDR1 SGHDT and CDR2 YYEEEE. V lost 0 bases and J lost 6, with 14 bases in between. The CDR3 protein is CASSLGTGIPDTQYF. The CDR3 region has the DNA TGTGCCAGCAGCTTGGGGACGGGGATCCCGGATACGCAGTATTTT.

The CDR3 is CASSQRGNTEAFF. CDR3 bases: TGTGCCAGCAGCCAAAGGGGGAACACTGAAGCTTTCTTT. This chain links TRBV14 with TRBJ1-1; D is possibly TRBD1 (5 bases). The V and J ends lost 2 bases and 1 base respectively, with 5 bases between them. The CDR3 contains 13 residues. CDR1 is SGHDN and CDR2 is FVKESK in the germline V gene. The variable domain in full, with the rest retrieved from reference TRBV14 and TRBJ1-1, is EAGVTQFPSHSVIEKGQTVTLRCDPISGHDNLYWYRRVMGKEIKFLLHFVKESKQDESGMPNNRFLAERTGGTYSTLKVQPAELEDSGVYFCASSQRGNTEAFFGQGTRLTVV.

V gene TRBV27 combines with J gene TRBJ1-2; D remains ambiguous. Trimming took off 2 bases at V and 4 bases at J, with 8 bases between the two ends. The germline gives CDR1 MNHEY, CDR2 SMNVEV (reference sequence). This CDR3 spans 13 amino acids. This chain's CDR3 is CASSLGVGYGYTF. DNA for the CDR3: TGTGCCAGCAGTTTAGGAGTTGGCTATGGCTACACCTTC.

This clone was detected once. Distinct nucleotide sequences in the sample also encode this CDR3. The V gene is TRBV9, the J gene TRBJ2-1, with 9 bases that match TRBD2. The junction had 6 bases not matched to a gene; V was cut back by 0 bases and J by 8 bases. The CDR3 runs 15 residues. CDR1 is SGDLS and CDR2 is YYNGEE in the germline V gene. CDR3 sequence (DNA): TGTGCCAGCAGCGTAGAAGGCGGGAGGGCCGATGAGCAGTTCTTC. Protein: CASSVEGGRADEQFF. Full variable domain (outside the CDR3, taken from reference TRBV9 and TRBJ2-1): DSGVTQTPKHLITATGQRVTLRCSPRSGDLSVYWYQQSLDQGLQFLIQYYNGEERAKGNILERFSAQQFPDLHSELNLSSLELGDSALYFCASSVEGGRADEQFFGPGTRLTVL.

CDR3 DNA sequence: TGTGCCATCAGTGATAGCGGCGCAGGGAATCCTGAAGCTTTCTTT. Its protein is CAISDSGAGNPEAFF. The rearrangement links TRBV10-3 to TRBJ1-1; a weak D match, TRBD1 (5 bases). Germline-derived CDR1 and CDR2 are ENHRY and SYGVKD. The CDR3 spans 15 residues. Trimming shortened V by 3 bases and J by 6 bases, and 17 bases separated the two germline ends.

The rearrangement joins TRBV28 to TRBJ2-1; no firm D call. The V and J ends lost 2 bases and 7 bases respectively, with 12 bases between them. This CDR3 has 14 amino acids. The germline V gene has CDR1 MDHEN and CDR2 SYDVKM. Here the CDR3 reads CASSLLGIYNEQFF. For the CDR3, the DNA is TGTGCCAGCAGTTTACTGGGGATATATAATGAGCAGTTCTTC.

For the CDR3, the DNA is TGCGCCAGCAGCCAAGGGGCAGGGCTTTCCACCGGGGAGCTGTTTTTT. Translating gives CASSQGAGLSTGELFF. V gene TRBV4-3 combines with J gene TRBJ2-2; perhaps TRBD1 as D (5 bases). Germline V CDR1 and CDR2: LGHNA, YSLEER. CDR3 length: 16 residues. Trimming took 1 base from V and 4 from J, leaving 13 bases between them.

J is TRBJ1-1 and V is TRBV27; D call uncertain. This CDR3 is 13 amino acids long. V gave up 6 bases and J gave up 1 base, with 9 bases separating them. CDR1 and CDR2 from the germline V gene are MNHEY and SMNVEV (reference sequence). CDR3 DNA: TGTGCCAGCAGCCCAGGAGGGAACACTGAAGCTTTCTTT. This encodes CASSPGGNTEAFF.

The chain recombines TRBV5-5 with TRBJ2-7; the D is unclear. From germline, CDR1 is SGHKS and CDR2 YYEKEE (reference sequence). Trimming shortened V by 0 bases and J by 3 bases, and 13 bases separated the two germline ends. CDR3 length equals 15 residues. The CDR3 loop is CASSLVWTADYEQYF. CDR3 nucleotide sequence: TGTGCCAGCAGCTTGGTGTGGACGGCAGACTACGAGCAGTACTTC.

This clone occurred once. CDR3 sequence: CASSSLPNAGGELFF. CDR3 nucleotide sequence: TGTGCCAGCAGTTCCCTCCCCAACGCCGGCGGGGAGCTGTTTTTT. This chain uses TRBV28 with TRBJ2-2; the D is unclear. Deletions cut 4 bases from V and 7 bases from J, with 16 bases between. Germline values: CDR1 MDHEN, CDR2 SYDVKM. There are 15 residues in the CDR3.

V usage is TRBV10-3 and J usage is TRBJ2-1; 13 positions agree with TRBD2. Losses at the gene ends were 2 bases for V and 8 bases for J; bases not matched to a gene: 12. In germline, CDR1 is ENHRY, CDR2 SYGVKD. This CDR3 region has 18 residues. CDR3: CAISEPRTSGSGSDEQFF. The CDR3 DNA sequence: TGTGCCATCAGTGAGCCGAGGACTAGCGGGAGTGGTAGCGATGAGCAGTTCTTC.

The chain joins TRBV7-2 to TRBJ2-2; the match to TRBD2 covers 10 bases. The germline V gene encodes CDR1 SGHTA and CDR2 FQGNSA. The V segment lost 4 bases and the J segment 7 bases; nucleotides outside the gene matches: 12. The CDR3 totals 17 residues. CDR3 sequence (DNA): TGTGCCAGCAGCTCAAACCTAGCGGGAGTAGAAGACGGGGAGCTGTTTTTT. It translates to CASSSNLAGVEDGELFF.

The J gene is TRBJ2-4, the V gene TRBV4-3; 7 nucleotides agree with TRBD1. The CDR3 extends over 15 amino acids. Losses at the gene ends were 0 bases for V and 7 bases for J; bases not matched to a gene: 6. CDR1 LGHNA and CDR2 YSLEER come from the germline V gene. CDR3 protein: CASSQDRGRGNIQYF. The CDR3 coding sequence is TGCGCCAGCAGCCAAGACAGGGGGAGAGGGAACATTCAGTACTTC.